This T cell receptor beta chain comes out of a study of patients and donors after allogeneic stem cell transplantation. The CDR3 spans 14 residues. V shed 4 bases and J 7 bases; nucleotides not matched to a gene: 2. Per germline, CDR1 SGHDT and CDR2 YYEEEE. A single record per CDR3 protein comes from TCRdb applying MiXCR to the RT-PCR reads. The sample contains roughly 9,900 distinct CDR3 sequences, around 20% of which appear only once. This sequence was found in a human donor who was either an allogeneic HSCT recipient or a stem cell or donor lymphocyte infusion donor (not recorded which). It is not recorded whose cells these are; they may come from a transplant donor. The chain is built from TRBV5-6 and TRBJ1-6, with 10 bases identical to TRBD1. Source material: blood, either unsorted or a sorted T cell fraction (not recorded which). CDR3 in DNA: TGTGCCAGCAGCCGGGACAGGGGAAATTCACCCCTCCACTTT. Amino acid sequence: CASSRDRGNSPLHF. Using reference TRBV5-6 and TRBJ1-6 for the parts outside the CDR3, the full variable domain is DAGVTQSPTHLIKTRGQQVTLRCSPKSGHDTVSWYQQALGQGPQFIFQYYEEEERQRGNFPDRFSGHQFPNYSSELNVNALLLGDSALYLCASSRDRGNSPLHFGNGTRLTVT.